This T cell receptor (beta chain) was identified in a study of shared T cell receptors in the human thymus. Notes on this clone: This specimen includes other DNA sequences encoding the same CDR3.

The CDR3 contains 14 residues. Trimming at V came to 3 bases and at J to 4 bases, leaving 0 bases not matched to a gene. The germline V gene has CDR1 SGHAT and CDR2 FQNNGV. Generated by immunoSEQ multiplex PCR, the TCRdb table keeps only in-frame clones and is missing some. The sample yields hundreds of thousands of clones, approximately 87% seen once. These records were also assigned to another study, of human thymus T cells.

The V gene is TRBV11-2, the J gene TRBJ1-5; TRBD1 agrees at 10 bases. Sequenced: thymocytes. The receptor's source is a boy younger than two with a congenital heart defect. In DNA form, the CDR3 reads TGTGCCAGCAGCTTGGGACAGGGGAATCAGCCCCAGCATTTT. Translating it yields CASSLGQGNQPQHF. Combining the CDR3 with reference TRBV11-2 and TRBJ1-5 gives the whole variable domain EAGVAQSPRYKIIEKRQSVAFWCNPISGHATLYWYQQILGQGPKLLIQFQNNGVVDDSQLPKDRFSAERLKGVDSTLKIQPAKLEDSAVYLCASSLGQGNQPQHFGDGTRLSIL.